This T cell receptor (beta chain) was documented in a study of T cell responses to AZD1222 COVID-19 vaccine. Study results and caveats: It should be noted that donors were predominantly white British and more often female, and clonal diversity was possibly underestimated.

The V end lost 0 bases, the J end lost 4 bases, and 3 bases lay between the germline ends. The CDR3 runs to 11 residues. Germline CDR1 DFQATT, CDR2 SNEGSKA (reference sequence). Assay: immunoSEQ multiplex PCR; the TCRdb copy retains only in-frame clones and omits some. This table holds over 120,000 clones, roughly 90% found once. Second-dose intervals of approximately 4 or approximately 12 weeks were pooled. A remark on this clone: Antigen specificity is unknown. Other DNA sequences in this specimen translate into the identical CDR3.

This clonotype was sampled from an adult who received the AZD1222 COVID-19 vaccine. The material sequenced was peripheral blood, taken 28 days after the second AZD1222 dose. This chain uses TRBV20-1 with TRBJ1-2; the D is unclear. CDR3 protein: CSARDSYGYTF. In DNA, the CDR3 is TGCAGTGCTAGAGACAGCTATGGCTACACCTTC.